This paragraph covers one TCR beta chain sequence. The read gets to within 3 residues of the CDR3 end, and the germline J gene fills in the rest. Genomic DNA, averaging about 1,300 ng per sample, yielded TCR beta CDR3 via immunoSEQ. The assay was immunoSEQ multiplex PCR, and TCRdb's table has in-frame clones only and misses some. The listing contains 30,000 or so clones. CDR1 and CDR2 from the germline V gene are GTSNPN and SVGIG (reference sequence). The trim removed 4 bases at V and 8 bases at J, leaving 10 bases unmatched. The CDR3 spans 14 residues. This entry belongs to a study of T cells in women clearing cervical HPV infection. Study-level information: Controls' single incident HPV16 infection cleared within 12 months without precancer. Cases' blood sampling followed lesion detection by median around 23 weeks (90 to 200).

All donors had a single incident cervical HPV16 infection, not prevalent. The sequenced sample was blood buffy coat. This TCR was sampled from a woman aged 18 to 69 with a cervical HPV16 infection that either progressed to CIN3+ or cleared (not recorded which). The V and J genes are TRBV30 and TRBJ2-1; TRBD1 aligns across 8 bases. Partial CDR3 DNA: TGTGCCTGGAACTACAGGACAGGGTCGGATGAG. It yields the protein CAWNYRTGSDE. The whole CDR3 protein reads CAWNYRTGSDEQFF.